The text below deals with one TCR beta chain. What it binds is unknown. Trimming took off 0 bases at V and 8 bases at J, with 12 bases between the two ends. This CDR3 is built from 15 residues. CDR1 and CDR2 from the germline V gene are SGDLS and YYNGEE. These data belong to a study of beta chain features in type 1 diabetes. Turning to the study itself: Similarity in age, gender and cell yields was seen between patients and healthy donors. Study findings and constraints: cDNA sequencing could over-represent cells with high TCR expression. Among patients with Type 1 diabetes, TCRB CDR3s were moderately but significantly shorter in every one of the four CD4+ subsets. Patients' naive, central memory and Treg TCRB repertoires seemed closer to one another than those of healthy donors.

What was sequenced were expressed TCRB transcripts, since all of the isolated RNA had been reverse transcribed. Here immunoSEQ multiplex PCR was the method, and the copy in TCRdb shows in-frame clones only, minus some. Found here are hundreds of thousands of clones, roughly an eighth of them singletons; the top ten hold approximately 0.022%. In all sorted populations, purity surpassed 95%. Specimen: naive CD4+ T cells from blood. The J gene is TRBJ1-6, the V gene TRBV9; D might be TRBD1 (6 bases). This TCR was recovered from a man between 18 and 29 years old with type 1 diabetes. The CDR3 protein is CASSVDPDSHSPLHF. CDR3 nucleotides: TGTGCCAGCAGCGTAGATCCGGACAGCCATTCACCCCTCCACTTT.